This T cell receptor (beta chain) was sequenced for a study of T cells in Graves' hyperthyroidism and ophthalmopathy. Diagnosis rested on symptoms, serum thyroxine and TRAb, thyroid ultrasound, and orbital computed tomography. At least ten counts were recorded for this clonotype. RNA transcripts provided the source from which TCR beta CDR3 regions were amplified. Carried out on the TCR CDR3, a first-round RT-PCR used the HTBI primer set. TCRdb passed the multiplex PCR reads through MiXCR, listing each CDR3 protein once. The repertoire holds 200,000 to 300,000 distinct CDR3 sequences, about 24% seen once, with about a third in the top ten. This CDR3 spans 16 amino acids. Germline V lookup: CDR1 SGHRS, CDR2 YFSETQ. V trimming: 4 bases; J trimming: 4 bases; junction bases outside the gene matches: 6.

This chain uses TRBV5-1 with TRBJ2-5, with 14 bases matching TRBD2. Sequencing input: blood. The sequence was obtained from a woman in her thirties or forties with Graves' ophthalmopathy. Here the CDR3 reads CASSKGTSGGGETQYF. The CDR3 DNA is TGCGCCAGCAGCAAAGGGACTAGCGGGGGAGGAGAGACCCAGTACTTC.